This T cell receptor (beta chain) comes out of a study of T cell responses to AZD1222 COVID-19 vaccine. Comment on this clone: Its antigen is currently unknown.

Deletions cut 6 bases from V and 5 bases from J, with 7 bases between. CDR3 size: 11 residues. Study outcomes and limitations: The donor group comprised mostly white British people and more females; the analysis possibly underestimated clonal diversity. Breadth and depth of Spike-specific TCRs rose after two AZD1222 doses. Only five or six individuals given AZD1222 were seropositive at baseline. CD4 TCRs associated with vaccination spanned spike, dominating at 160-218 and 743-854.

Assay: immunoSEQ multiplex PCR; the TCRdb copy retains only in-frame clones and omits some. The profile shows roughly 160,000 clones, 92% of them singletons. The rearrangement links TRBV12-3 or TRBV12-4 to TRBJ2-5; D call uncertain. Sequenced material: peripheral blood, taken on day 0 of AZD1222 vaccination. The TCR originated in an adult in good health. The DNA for the CDR3 is TGTGCCAGCAGGGTAGGGGAGACCCAGTACTTC. Protein product: CASRVGETQYF.